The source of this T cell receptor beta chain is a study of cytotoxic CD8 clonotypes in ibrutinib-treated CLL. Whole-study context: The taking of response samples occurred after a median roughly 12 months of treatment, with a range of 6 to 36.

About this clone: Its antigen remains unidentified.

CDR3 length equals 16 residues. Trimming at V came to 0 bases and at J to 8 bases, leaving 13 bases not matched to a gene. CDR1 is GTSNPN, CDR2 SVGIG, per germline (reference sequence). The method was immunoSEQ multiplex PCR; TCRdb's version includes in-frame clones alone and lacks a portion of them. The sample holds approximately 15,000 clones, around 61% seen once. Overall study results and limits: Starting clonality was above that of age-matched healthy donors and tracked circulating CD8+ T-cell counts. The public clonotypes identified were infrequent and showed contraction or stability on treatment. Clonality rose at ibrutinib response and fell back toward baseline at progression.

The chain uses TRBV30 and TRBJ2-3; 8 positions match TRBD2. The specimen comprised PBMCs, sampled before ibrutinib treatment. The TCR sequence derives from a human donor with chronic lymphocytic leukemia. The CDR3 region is CAWSVKLAGPAGTQYF. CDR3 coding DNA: TGTGCCTGGAGTGTAAAGTTAGCGGGGCCAGCTGGTACGCAGTATTTT.